In its sample, the clone carrying this T cell receptor beta chain was seen many times. Its matching antigen is unknown. TCRdb independently ran MiXCR on the 5' RACE reads; one entry per CDR3 protein. The sample contains about 920,000 distinct CDR3 sequences, more than 9% of which appear only once. These data come from a study of identical twins. This CDR3 spans 14 amino acids. The V gene lost 6 bases and the J gene lost 1 base, with 11 bases spanning the gap. Overall study findings and caveats: Sharing of beta out-of-frame sequences by twins showed a weaker excess. Excess low generation probability was seen in twin-shared out-of-frame alpha sequences.

Another study also made use of these data, one on yellow fever vaccine responses in identical twins.

The receptor was derived from a woman aged 18-30 years in good health. Material: PBMCs. The V gene is TRBV12-3 or TRBV12-4, the J gene TRBJ2-3; D possibly corresponds to TRBD1 (6 bases). The CDR3: CASRQGVGTDTQYF. The CDR3 coding sequence is TGTGCCAGCAGACAGGGTGTCGGCACAGATACGCAGTATTTT.